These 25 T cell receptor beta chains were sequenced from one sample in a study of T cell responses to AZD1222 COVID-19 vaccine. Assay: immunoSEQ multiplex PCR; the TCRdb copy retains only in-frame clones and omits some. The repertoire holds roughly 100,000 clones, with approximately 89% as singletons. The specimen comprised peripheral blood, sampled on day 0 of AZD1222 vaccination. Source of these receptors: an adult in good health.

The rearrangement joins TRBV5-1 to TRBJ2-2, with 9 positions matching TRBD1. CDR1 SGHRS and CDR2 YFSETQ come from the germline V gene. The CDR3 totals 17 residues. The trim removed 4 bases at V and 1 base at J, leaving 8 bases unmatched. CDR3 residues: CASSRPMDRGNTGELFF. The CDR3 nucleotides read TGCGCCAGCAGCCGACCTATGGACAGGGGGAACACCGGGGAGCTGTTTTTT.

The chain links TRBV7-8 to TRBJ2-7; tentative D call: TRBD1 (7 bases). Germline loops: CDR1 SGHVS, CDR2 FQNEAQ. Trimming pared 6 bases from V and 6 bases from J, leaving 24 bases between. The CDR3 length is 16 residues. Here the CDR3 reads CASRKNQGGLLGEQYF. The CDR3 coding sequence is TGTGCCAGCAGAAAAAATCAGGGGGGATTATTGGGCGAGCAGTACTTC. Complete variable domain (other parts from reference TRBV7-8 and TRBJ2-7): GAGVSQSPRYKVAKRGQDVALRCDPISGHVSLFWYQQALGQGPEFLTYFQNEAQLDKSGLPSDRFFAERPEGSVSTLKIQRTQQEDSAVYLCASRKNQGGLLGEQYFGPGTRLTVT.

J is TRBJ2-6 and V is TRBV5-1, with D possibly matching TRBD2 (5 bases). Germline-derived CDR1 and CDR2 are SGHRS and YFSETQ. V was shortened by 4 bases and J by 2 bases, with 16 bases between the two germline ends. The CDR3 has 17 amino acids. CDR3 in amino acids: CASSGEGRKAGANVLTF. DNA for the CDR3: TGCGCCAGCAGCGGTGAAGGGAGAAAGGCTGGGGCCAACGTCCTGACTTTC.

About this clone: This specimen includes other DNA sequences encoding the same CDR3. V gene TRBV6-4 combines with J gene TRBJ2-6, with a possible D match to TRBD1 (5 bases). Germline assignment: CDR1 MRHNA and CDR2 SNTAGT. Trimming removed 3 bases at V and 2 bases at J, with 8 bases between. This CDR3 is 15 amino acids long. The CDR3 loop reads CASSDQGAGANVLTF. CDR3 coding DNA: TGTGCCAGCAGTGATCAGGGTGCTGGGGCCAACGTCCTGACTTTC.

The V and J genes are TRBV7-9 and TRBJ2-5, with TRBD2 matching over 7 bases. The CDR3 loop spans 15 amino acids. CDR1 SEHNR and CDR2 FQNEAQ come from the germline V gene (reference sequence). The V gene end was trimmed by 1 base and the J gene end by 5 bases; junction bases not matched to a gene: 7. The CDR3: CASSLVRVGGETQYF. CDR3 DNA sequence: TGTGCCAGCAGCTTAGTGCGCGTGGGAGGGGAGACCCAGTACTTC. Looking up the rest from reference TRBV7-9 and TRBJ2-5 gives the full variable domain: DTGVSQNPRHKITKRGQNVTFRCDPISEHNRLYWYRQTLGQGPEFLTYFQNEAQLEKSRLLSDRFSAERPKGSFSTLEIQRTEQGDSAMYLCASSLVRVGGETQYFGPGTRLLVL.

The CDR3 protein is CASSPYGNYNEQFF. CDR3 DNA: TGTGCCAGCAGTCCCTACGGGAACTACAATGAGCAGTTCTTC. The genes are TRBV6-4 and TRBJ2-1, with D possibly TRBD2 on 5 matching bases. The germline V and J ends were trimmed by 5 bases and 3 bases, with 11 bases remaining between them. There are 14 residues in the CDR3. Germline values: CDR1 MRHNA, CDR2 SNTAGT.

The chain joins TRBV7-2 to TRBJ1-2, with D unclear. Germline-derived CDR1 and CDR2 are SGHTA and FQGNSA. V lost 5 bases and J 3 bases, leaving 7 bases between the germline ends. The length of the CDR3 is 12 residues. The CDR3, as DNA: TGTGCCAGCAGCAATAGTGACTATGGCTACACCTTC. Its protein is CASSNSDYGYTF.

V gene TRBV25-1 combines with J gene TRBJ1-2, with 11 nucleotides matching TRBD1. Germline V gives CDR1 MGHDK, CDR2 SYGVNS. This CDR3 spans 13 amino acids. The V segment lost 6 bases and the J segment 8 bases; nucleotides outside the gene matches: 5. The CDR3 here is CASRGQGAGGYTF. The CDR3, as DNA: TGTGCCAGCAGAGGACAGGGGGCGGGCGGCTACACCTTC.

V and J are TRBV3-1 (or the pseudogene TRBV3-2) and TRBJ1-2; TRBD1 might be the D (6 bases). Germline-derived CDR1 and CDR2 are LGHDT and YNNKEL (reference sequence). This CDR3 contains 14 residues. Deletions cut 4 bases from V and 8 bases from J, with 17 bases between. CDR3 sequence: CASSLGQSDSGYTF. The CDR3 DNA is TGTGCCAGCAGCCTAGGACAGTCAGATAGCGGCTACACCTTC.

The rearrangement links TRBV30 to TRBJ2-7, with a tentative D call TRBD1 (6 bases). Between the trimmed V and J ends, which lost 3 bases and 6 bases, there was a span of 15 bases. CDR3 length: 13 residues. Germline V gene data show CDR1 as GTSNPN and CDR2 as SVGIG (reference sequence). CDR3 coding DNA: TGTGCCTGGAGGCACAGGGTAATCCCCGAGCAGTACTTC. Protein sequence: CAWRHRVIPEQYF. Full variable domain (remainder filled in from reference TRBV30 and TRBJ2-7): SQTIHQWPATLVQPVGSPLSLECTVEGTSNPNLYWYRQAAGRGLQLLFYSVGIGQISSEVPQNLSASRPQDRQFILSSKKLLLSDSGFYLCAWRHRVIPEQYFGPGTRLTVT.

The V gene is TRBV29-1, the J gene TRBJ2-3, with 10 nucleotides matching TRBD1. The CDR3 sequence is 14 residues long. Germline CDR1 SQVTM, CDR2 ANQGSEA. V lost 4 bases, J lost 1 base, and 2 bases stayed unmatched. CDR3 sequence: CSVAGTGGTDTQYF. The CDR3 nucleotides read TGCAGCGTTGCCGGGACAGGGGGCACAGATACGCAGTATTTT.

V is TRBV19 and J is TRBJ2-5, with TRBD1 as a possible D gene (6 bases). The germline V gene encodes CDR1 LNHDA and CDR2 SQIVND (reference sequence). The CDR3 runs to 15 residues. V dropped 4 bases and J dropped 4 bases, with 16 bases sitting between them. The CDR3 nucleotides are TGTGCCAGTAGTACACTATCAGGGGATGGAGAGACCCAGTACTTC. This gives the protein CASSTLSGDGETQYF. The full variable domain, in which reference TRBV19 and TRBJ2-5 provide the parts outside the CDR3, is DGGITQSPKYLFRKEGQNVTLSCEQNLNHDAMYWYRQDPGQGLRLIYYSQIVNDFQKGDIAEGYSVSREKKESFPLTVTSAQKNPTAFYLCASSTLSGDGETQYFGPGTRLLVL.

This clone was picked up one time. CDR3 residues: CASRSGQGQYNEQFF. CDR3 DNA sequence: TGTGCCAGCCGGTCAGGACAGGGGCAGTACAATGAGCAGTTCTTC. The chain employs TRBV19 and TRBJ2-1; TRBD1 agrees at 9 bases. Germline CDR1 LNHDA, CDR2 SQIVND (reference sequence). The CDR3 contains 15 residues. Unmatched junction bases numbered 10, after V lost 9 bases and J lost 4 bases. Using reference TRBV19 and TRBJ2-1 for the parts outside the CDR3, the full variable domain is DGGITQSPKYLFRKEGQNVTLSCEQNLNHDAMYWYRQDPGQGLRLIYYSQIVNDFQKGDIAEGYSVSREKKESFPLTVTSAQKNPTAFYLCASRSGQGQYNEQFFGPGTRLTVL.

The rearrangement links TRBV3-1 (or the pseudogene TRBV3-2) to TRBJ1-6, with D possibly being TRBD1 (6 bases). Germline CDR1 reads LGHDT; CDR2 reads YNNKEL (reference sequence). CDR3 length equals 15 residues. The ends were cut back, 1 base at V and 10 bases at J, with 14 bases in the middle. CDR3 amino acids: CASSQANRVVSPLHF. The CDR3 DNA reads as TGTGCCAGCAGCCAAGCGAACAGGGTGGTCTCACCCCTCCACTTT.

The CDR3 sequence is CASSLGSPNGYTF. DNA for the CDR3: TGTGCCAGCAGTTTGGGGTCCCCCAATGGCTACACCTTC. The J gene is TRBJ1-2, the V gene TRBV12-3 or TRBV12-4; D uncertain. V dropped 3 bases and J dropped 6 bases, with 11 bases sitting between them. The CDR3 sequence is 13 residues long.

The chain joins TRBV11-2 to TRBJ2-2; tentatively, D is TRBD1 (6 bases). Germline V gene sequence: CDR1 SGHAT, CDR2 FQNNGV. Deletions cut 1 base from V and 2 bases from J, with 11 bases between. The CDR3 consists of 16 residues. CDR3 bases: TGTGCCAGCAGCTTAGTACAGGGAGATAACACCGGGGAGCTGTTTTTT. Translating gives CASSLVQGDNTGELFF.

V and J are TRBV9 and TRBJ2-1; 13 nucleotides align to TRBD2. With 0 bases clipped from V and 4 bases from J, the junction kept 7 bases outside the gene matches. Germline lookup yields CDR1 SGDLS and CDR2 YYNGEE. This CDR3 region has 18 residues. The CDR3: CASSVGLTSGGQYNEQFF. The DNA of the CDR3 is TGTGCCAGCAGCGTAGGGTTGACTAGCGGGGGGCAGTACAATGAGCAGTTCTTC.

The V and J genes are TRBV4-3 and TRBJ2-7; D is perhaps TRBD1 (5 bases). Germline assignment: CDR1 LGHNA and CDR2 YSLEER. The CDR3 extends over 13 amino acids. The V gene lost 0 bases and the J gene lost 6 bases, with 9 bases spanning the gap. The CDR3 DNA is TGCGCCAGCAGCCAAGATCTGACAGCCGAGCAGTACTTC. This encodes CASSQDLTAEQYF.

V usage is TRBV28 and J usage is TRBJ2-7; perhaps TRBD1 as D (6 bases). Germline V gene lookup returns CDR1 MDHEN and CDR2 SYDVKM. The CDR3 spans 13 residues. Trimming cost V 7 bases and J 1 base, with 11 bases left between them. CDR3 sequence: CASIQGQSYEQYF. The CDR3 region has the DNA TGTGCCAGCATCCAGGGGCAGTCCTACGAGCAGTACTTC. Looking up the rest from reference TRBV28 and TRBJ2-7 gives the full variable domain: DVKVTQSSRYLVKRTGEKVFLECVQDMDHENMFWYRQDPGLGLRLIYFSYDVKMKEKGDIPEGYSVSREKKERFSLILESASTNQTSMYLCASIQGQSYEQYFGPGTRLTVT.

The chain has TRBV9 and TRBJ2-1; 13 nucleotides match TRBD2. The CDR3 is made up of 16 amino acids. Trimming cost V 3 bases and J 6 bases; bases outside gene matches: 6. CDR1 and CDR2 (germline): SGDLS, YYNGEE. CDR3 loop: CASSASGTSGINEQFF. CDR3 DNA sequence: TGTGCCAGCAGCGCCTCCGGGACTAGCGGGATCAATGAGCAGTTCTTC.

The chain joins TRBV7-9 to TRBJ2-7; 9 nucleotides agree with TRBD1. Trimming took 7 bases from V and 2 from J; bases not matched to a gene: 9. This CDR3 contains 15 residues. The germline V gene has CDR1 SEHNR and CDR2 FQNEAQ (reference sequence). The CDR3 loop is CASNKTGTGPYEQYF. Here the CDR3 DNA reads TGTGCCAGCAACAAAACCGGGACAGGGCCCTACGAGCAGTACTTC.

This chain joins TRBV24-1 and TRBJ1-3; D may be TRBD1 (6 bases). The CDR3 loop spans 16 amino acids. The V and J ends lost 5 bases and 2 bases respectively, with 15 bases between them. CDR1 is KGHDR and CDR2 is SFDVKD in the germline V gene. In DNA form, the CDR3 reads TGTGCCACCAGTGGCCACAGGGTGAAAGCTGGAAACACCATATATTTT. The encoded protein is CATSGHRVKAGNTIYF.

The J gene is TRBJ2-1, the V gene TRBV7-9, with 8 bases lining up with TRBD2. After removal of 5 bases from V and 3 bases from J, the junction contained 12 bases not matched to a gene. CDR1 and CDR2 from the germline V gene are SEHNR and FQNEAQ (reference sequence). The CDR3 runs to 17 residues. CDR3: CASSVPRGTSDYNEQFF. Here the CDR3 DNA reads TGTGCCAGCAGCGTCCCACGGGGGACTAGTGACTACAATGAGCAGTTCTTC.

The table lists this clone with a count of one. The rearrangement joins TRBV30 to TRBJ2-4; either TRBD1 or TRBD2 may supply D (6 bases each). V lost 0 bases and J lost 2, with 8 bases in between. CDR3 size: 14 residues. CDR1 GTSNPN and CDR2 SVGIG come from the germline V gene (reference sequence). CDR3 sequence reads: CAWSVGGSKNIQYF. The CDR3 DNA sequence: TGTGCCTGGAGTGTAGGGGGGTCCAAAAACATTCAGTACTTC.

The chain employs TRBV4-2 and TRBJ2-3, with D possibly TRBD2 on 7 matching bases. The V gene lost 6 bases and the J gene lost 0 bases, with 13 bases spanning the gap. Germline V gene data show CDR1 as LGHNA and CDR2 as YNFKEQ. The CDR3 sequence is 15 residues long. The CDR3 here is CASRGGGWSTDTQYF. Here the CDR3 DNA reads TGTGCCAGCAGGGGAGGGGGGTGGAGCACAGATACGCAGTATTTT.